One and the same sample provided the 26 T cell receptor beta chains below, sequenced in a study of PD-1 blockade in classical Hodgkin lymphoma. The method was immunoSEQ multiplex PCR; TCRdb's version includes in-frame clones alone and lacks a portion of them. The table lists around 37,000 clones, approximately 90% of them singletons. The sample's time point: cycle 4 day 1 (C4D1), after 6 weeks of nivolumab. Each patient's relapse followed autologous stem cell transplantation, and brentuximab vedotin exposure varied. Negative selection with magnetic separation was used to purify CD4+ T cells from thawed PBMCs. The specimen comprised CD4+ T cells from blood, sampled before the fourth cycle of nivolumab. The receptors were gathered from a human donor with classical Hodgkin lymphoma.

The rearrangement joins TRBV5-1 to TRBJ2-3, with a tentative D call TRBD2 (6 bases). Trimming took off 4 bases at V and 4 bases at J, with 13 bases between the two ends. The CDR3 is made up of 14 amino acids. CDR1 is SGHRS, CDR2 YFSETQ, per germline. CDR3 nucleotides: TGCGCCAGCAGCCCGGGGGTTAGCGCAGATACGCAGTATTTT. It yields the protein CASSPGVSADTQYF.

The rearrangement joins TRBV5-1 to TRBJ1-2; D is undetermined. Germline V gene lookup returns CDR1 SGHRS and CDR2 YFSETQ. Trimming pared 0 bases from V and 3 bases from J, leaving 12 bases between. The CDR3 has 15 residues. Written as DNA, the CDR3 is TGCGCCAGCAGCTTGGATTCAACAGTGGACTATGGCTACACCTTC. This translates into CASSLDSTVDYGYTF.

CDR3 loop: CASSRVGGVFQPQHF. The CDR3, as DNA: TGTGCCAGCAGTCGAGTGGGCGGGGTTTTTCAGCCCCAGCATTTT. The gene calls are TRBV6-1 and TRBJ1-5, with D hard to call. V shed 5 bases and J shed 6 bases, with 17 bases lying between them. CDR1 is MNHNS, CDR2 SASEGT, per germline. The CDR3 is 15 amino acids.

This clone was counted a single time. The rearrangement joins TRBV7-2 to TRBJ1-5; D is unresolved. CDR1 SGHTA and CDR2 FQGNSA come from the germline V gene. V was trimmed by 0 bases and J by 7 bases, leaving 10 bases between them. The CDR3 loop spans 14 amino acids. CDR3 sequence: CASSLALGRQPQHF. CDR3 bases: TGTGCCAGCAGCTTAGCGTTGGGGAGGCAGCCCCAGCATTTT.

V and J are TRBV29-1 and TRBJ1-4, with D perhaps matching TRBD1 (5 bases). Germline CDR1 SQVTM, CDR2 ANQGSEA. This CDR3 spans 12 amino acids. With 7 bases removed from V and 7 bases from J, the gap between germline ends came to 13 bases. CDR3 coding DNA: TGCAGCGCAATGACAGATACTGAAAAACTGTTTTTT. Its translation: CSAMTDTEKLFF.

This chain links TRBV14 with TRBJ2-5, with 10 bases aligning to TRBD1. V dropped 4 bases and J dropped 4; count of bases not matched to a gene: 6. Per germline, CDR1 SGHDN and CDR2 FVKESK. The CDR3 is 15 residues long. In DNA form, the CDR3 reads TGTGCCAGCAGCCTTACGACAGGGGGCGGAGAGACCCAGTACTTC. Amino acid sequence: CASSLTTGGGETQYF.

The chain is built from TRBV28 and TRBJ2-2; 12 bases are shared with TRBD2. CDR1 is MDHEN and CDR2 is SYDVKM in the germline V gene. Losses at the gene ends were 3 bases for V and 4 bases for J; bases not matched to a gene: 21. CDR3 size: 22 residues. This CDR3 is CASSLPPRSTSGRRVRTGELFF. In nucleotides, the CDR3 is TGTGCCAGCAGTTTGCCCCCCCGCTCGACTAGCGGGAGACGAGTACGCACCGGGGAGCTGTTTTTT.

The gene calls are TRBV5-4 and TRBJ1-2; 7 positions match TRBD1. Losses at the gene ends were 3 bases for V and 1 base for J; bases not matched to a gene: 3. Looked up from germline, CDR1 is SGHNT and CDR2 is YYREEE (reference sequence). The CDR3 runs 14 residues. Written as DNA, the CDR3 is TGTGCCAGCAGCTCGAACAGGGGTAACTATGGCTACACCTTC. As protein: CASSSNRGNYGYTF.

The chain has TRBV7-2 and TRBJ2-7, with a weak D call TRBD2 (6 bases). This CDR3 comprises 15 residues. Trimming cost V 0 bases and J 2 bases, with 11 bases left between them. Germline CDR1 reads SGHTA; CDR2 reads FQGNSA. The CDR3 coding sequence is TGTGCCAGCAGCTTAGCGCGGGGCGGAGCCTACGAGCAGTACTTC. Translated, it gives CASSLARGGAYEQYF.

V gene TRBV5-4 combines with J gene TRBJ1-2, with 9 bases identical to TRBD1. With V trimmed by 3 bases and J by 6 bases, 15 bases remained unmatched. This CDR3 region has 17 residues. CDR1 and CDR2 from the germline V gene are SGHNT and YYREEE (reference sequence). This CDR3 is CASSYELMDRGGDGYTF. In DNA, the CDR3 is TGTGCCAGCAGCTACGAACTAATGGACAGGGGAGGAGATGGCTACACCTTC.

The J gene is TRBJ2-2, the V gene TRBV10-2; no definite D call. V lost 4 bases to trimming and J lost 1 base, with 13 bases between them. The CDR3 is 16 amino acids. The V gene's germline CDR1 is WSHSY and CDR2 SAAADI. The CDR3 loop is CASSVVVRVNTGELFF. DNA of the CDR3: TGCGCCAGCAGTGTGGTCGTTAGGGTGAACACCGGGGAGCTGTTTTTT.

This clone was seen just once. CDR3 nucleotides: TGTGCCAGCAGTAAAGGGGGGGCCGCAGATACGCAGTATTTT. Its translation: CASSKGGAADTQYF. The chain has TRBV27 and TRBJ2-3; a possible D gene is TRBD2 (7 bases). CDR3 size: 14 residues. Per the germline V gene, CDR1 is MNHEY and CDR2 is SMNVEV (reference sequence). V was trimmed by 5 bases and J by 4 bases, leaving 13 bases between them.

The chain uses TRBV28 and TRBJ2-7; the match to TRBD1 covers 7 bases. This CDR3 has 15 residues. Germline V gene sequence: CDR1 MDHEN, CDR2 SYDVKM. J lost 0 bases, V lost 3 bases, and 5 bases had no gene match. This CDR3 is CASSFHRGSSYEQYF. CDR3 DNA sequence: TGTGCCAGCAGTTTTCACAGGGGCAGCTCCTACGAGCAGTACTTC.

The CDR3: CASSQQGRRGTIYF. The CDR3 nucleotides are TGTGCCAGCAGCCAACAGGGCCGCCGGGGCACCATATATTTT. V is TRBV14 and J is TRBJ1-3; D perhaps matches TRBD1 (5 bases). Germline loops: CDR1 SGHDN, CDR2 FVKESK. The CDR3 length is 14 residues. V shed 2 bases and J shed 9 bases, with 14 bases lying between them.

The CDR3 loop reads CASSSPSERGASYEQYF. The DNA for the CDR3 is TGTGCCAGCAGTTCCCCTAGTGAGCGGGGGGCCTCCTACGAGCAGTACTTC. The chain is built from TRBV28 and TRBJ2-7; 9 bases align to TRBD2. The CDR3 loop spans 17 amino acids. CDR1 MDHEN and CDR2 SYDVKM come from the germline V gene. The J segment lost 0 bases and the V segment lost 4 bases, leaving 10 bases of the junction unmatched.

The genes are TRBV2 and TRBJ1-2; maybe TRBD1 (6 bases). The CDR3 extends over 16 amino acids. The V and J ends lost 4 bases and 2 bases respectively, with 17 bases between them. Germline-derived CDR1 and CDR2 are SNHLY and FYNNEI. Written as DNA, the CDR3 is TGTGCCAGCAGTGGAGGATGGGGGGGCGGCAACTATGGCTACACCTTC. It translates to CASSGGWGGGNYGYTF.

CDR3 nucleotides: TGTGCCAGCAGCCCTTCCACCGAGACCCAGTACTTC. Protein product: CASSPSTETQYF. The V call is TRBV28, the J call TRBJ2-5; D gene ambiguous. CDR1 is MDHEN, CDR2 SYDVKM, per germline. CDR3 length equals 12 residues. V was clipped by 6 bases and J by 5 bases, with 10 bases between them. The full variable domain, its missing parts supplied by reference TRBV28 and TRBJ2-5, is DVKVTQSSRYLVKRTGEKVFLECVQDMDHENMFWYRQDPGLGLRLIYFSYDVKMKEKGDIPEGYSVSREKKERFSLILESASTNQTSMYLCASSPSTETQYFGPGTRLLVL.

The chain joins TRBV6-5 to TRBJ1-3; D call uncertain. The CDR3 has 11 amino acids. Trimming stripped 7 bases from V and 5 bases from J, with 6 bases between. Germline CDR1 is MNHEY and CDR2 is SVGAGI. The CDR3 DNA follows: TGTGCCAGCAAAGTGAGAAACACCATATATTTT. It translates to CASKVRNTIYF.

The V and J genes are TRBV7-9 and TRBJ2-5; D tentatively reads TRBD1 or TRBD2 (5 bases each). The germline V and J ends were trimmed by 5 bases and 4 bases, with 20 bases remaining between them. This CDR3 has 16 residues. CDR1 is SEHNR, CDR2 FQNEAQ, per germline (reference sequence). The CDR3 DNA follows: TGTGCCAGCAGCCCATCCTTGCCCCAGGGAGCAGAGACCCAGTACTTC. The encoded protein is CASSPSLPQGAETQYF.

Written as DNA, the CDR3 is TGTGCCACCCGTGGGGACAGGGGGCACGAGCAGTACTTC. Its protein product is CATRGDRGHEQYF. The J gene is TRBJ2-7, the V gene TRBV6-5, with TRBD1 identical over 12 bases. This CDR3 region has 13 residues. Germline trimming cut 10 bases from V and 5 bases from J; bases unmatched to any gene: 6. Germline CDR1 and CDR2: MNHEY and SVGAGI.

This chain uses TRBV6-1 with TRBJ1-4, with TRBD1 as a possible D gene (5 bases). The CDR3 is made up of 15 amino acids. Germline V gene lookup returns CDR1 MNHNS and CDR2 SASEGT. V was pared by 8 bases and J by 6 bases, with 19 bases between. The DNA of the CDR3 is TGTGCCAGCTGCCGGGGCGTCGGAAGCTATGAAAAACTGTTTTTT. Protein: CASCRGVGSYEKLFF.

The V gene is TRBV27, the J gene TRBJ2-2; TRBD2 matches 9 bases. The V gene's germline CDR1 is MNHEY and CDR2 SMNVEV (reference sequence). Losses at the gene ends were 6 bases for V and 1 base for J; bases not matched to a gene: 3. This CDR3 spans 15 amino acids. CDR3 residues: CASRQAGGNTGELFF. CDR3 nucleotides: TGTGCCAGCAGGCAAGCGGGAGGGAACACCGGGGAGCTGTTTTTT.

The chain couples TRBV5-1 to TRBJ1-4; 7 nucleotides line up with TRBD1. The germline CDR1 and CDR2 sequences are SGHRS and YFSETQ. V lost 0 bases, J lost 4 bases, and 3 bases stayed unmatched. This CDR3 is built from 15 residues. CDR3 residues: CASSLGTGYNEKLFF. The CDR3 DNA sequence: TGCGCCAGCAGCTTGGGGACAGGATATAATGAAAAACTGTTTTTT.

The chain combines TRBV30 with TRBJ1-2; D not resolved. Trimming took 0 bases from V and 4 from J, leaving 9 bases between them. Germline CDR1 GTSNPN, CDR2 SVGIG (reference sequence). This CDR3 is built from 13 residues. The CDR3 bases are TGTGCCTGGAGTGTTCGGGCGAGCTATGGCTACACCTTC. It is translated as CAWSVRASYGYTF.

This chain uses TRBV30 with TRBJ1-1; D call uncertain. Per germline, CDR1 GTSNPN and CDR2 SVGIG (reference sequence). The V end lost 5 bases, the J end lost 5 bases, and 9 bases lay between the germline ends. This CDR3 comprises 11 residues. The CDR3 region is CAWERSTEAFF. The CDR3 nucleotides read TGTGCCTGGGAACGTTCTACTGAAGCTTTCTTT.

The rearrangement joins TRBV4-1 to TRBJ2-5, with a weak D call TRBD1 (6 bases). Germline V lookup: CDR1 MGHRA, CDR2 YSYEKL. V was shortened by 2 bases and J by 1 base, with 8 bases between the two germline ends. This CDR3 region has 14 residues. CDR3 region: CASSQLGAQETQYF. In DNA form, the CDR3 reads TGCGCCAGCAGCCAACTGGGGGCCCAAGAGACCCAGTACTTC.